Below are 7 T cell receptor beta chains sequenced from a single sample in a study of T cell responses to AZD1222 COVID-19 vaccine. Clones were read by immunoSEQ multiplex PCR, and TCRdb kept only the in-frame ones, dropping some. Here the sample spans about 49,000 clones, approximately 79% being singletons. The specimen was peripheral blood, collected on day 0 of MenACWY control vaccination. Source of these receptors: an adult in good health.

The genes are TRBV27 and TRBJ2-1; TRBD2 aligns across 12 bases. V trimming: 0 bases; J trimming: 3 bases; junction bases outside the gene matches: 12. This CDR3 spans 20 amino acids. CDR1 is MNHEY, CDR2 SMNVEV, per germline (reference sequence). The CDR3 spells CASSLSPTSGGQPYYNEQFF. CDR3 nucleotide sequence: TGTGCCAGCAGTTTATCGCCGACTAGCGGGGGCCAACCCTACTACAATGAGCAGTTCTTC.

The genes are TRBV6-5 and TRBJ2-1; 8 bases line up with TRBD2. In germline, CDR1 is MNHEY, CDR2 SVGAGI. The trim removed 6 bases at V and 5 bases at J, leaving 9 bases unmatched. This CDR3 region has 15 residues. In nucleotides, the CDR3 is TGTGCCAGCAGACCAAGCGGGAGAGGGAACAATGAGCAGTTCTTC. Amino acid sequence: CASRPSGRGNNEQFF.

This clone showed up just once. The chain has TRBV30 and TRBJ1-3; TRBD1 is a possible D gene (5 bases). Germline CDR1 GTSNPN, CDR2 SVGIG (reference sequence). The CDR3 is made up of 15 amino acids. V was trimmed by 3 bases and J by 3 bases, leaving 15 bases between them. The CDR3 DNA sequence: TGTGCCTGGAGCAACGCGGGACTTGTTGGAAACACCATATATTTT. This translates into CAWSNAGLVGNTIYF.

The rearrangement uses TRBV2 and TRBJ2-7, with TRBD2 identical over 10 bases. Germline assignment: CDR1 SNHLY and CDR2 FYNNEI. Losses at the gene ends were 4 bases for V and 1 base for J; bases not matched to a gene: 1. The length of the CDR3 is 14 residues. The CDR3 sequence is CASSVAGGSYEQYF. The DNA for the CDR3 is TGTGCCAGCAGTGTAGCGGGAGGTTCCTACGAGCAGTACTTC.

The chain has TRBV6-5 and TRBJ2-3; no clear D. This CDR3 is built from 12 residues. V was shortened by 10 bases and J by 1 base, with 9 bases between the two germline ends. The V gene's germline CDR1 is MNHEY and CDR2 SVGAGI. CDR3 sequence (DNA): TGTGCCACCTCCCCGGGCACAGATACGCAGTATTTT. Amino acids: CATSPGTDTQYF.

This clone was seen a few times. The genes are TRBV15 and TRBJ1-4, with no clear D. The V end was cut by 7 bases, the J end by 6 bases, with 6 bases between. Germline V gives CDR1 LNHNV, CDR2 YYDKDF (reference sequence). CDR3 length: 11 residues. CDR3 DNA: TGTGCCACCAAAGAGGATGAAAAACTGTTTTTT. It specifies CATKEDEKLFF.

This chain connects TRBV3-1 (or the pseudogene TRBV3-2) to TRBJ1-1, with D possibly being TRBD1 (6 bases). Germline V gene data show CDR1 as LGHDT and CDR2 as YNNKEL (reference sequence). V lost 3 bases and J lost 8, with 13 bases in between. This CDR3 is 13 amino acids long. CDR3 sequence (DNA): TGTGCCAGCAGCCATAAGGGGGGGGCCGAAGCTTTCTTT. Translation gives CASSHKGGAEAFF.